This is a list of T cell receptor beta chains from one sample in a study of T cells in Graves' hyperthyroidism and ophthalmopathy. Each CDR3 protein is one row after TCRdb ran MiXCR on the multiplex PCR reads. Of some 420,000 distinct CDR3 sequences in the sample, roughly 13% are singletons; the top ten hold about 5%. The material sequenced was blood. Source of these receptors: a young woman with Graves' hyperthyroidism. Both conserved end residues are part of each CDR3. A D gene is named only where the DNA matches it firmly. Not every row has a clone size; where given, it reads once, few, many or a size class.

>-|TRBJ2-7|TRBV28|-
CASRARRKSYEQYF
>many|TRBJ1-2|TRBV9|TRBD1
CASSVVDRQGGYTF
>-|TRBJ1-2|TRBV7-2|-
CASSPRTSGHLNYGYTF
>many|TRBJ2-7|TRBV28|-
CASSQSTPGRIYEQYF
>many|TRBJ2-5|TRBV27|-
CASSPLDRESETQYF
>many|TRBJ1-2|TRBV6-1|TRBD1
CASSALTGEAGYTF
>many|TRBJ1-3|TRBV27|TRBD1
CASSKGTGVSSGNTIYF
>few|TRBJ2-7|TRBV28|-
CASIQRGGGRYEQYF
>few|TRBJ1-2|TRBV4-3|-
CASSQDARDNYGYTF
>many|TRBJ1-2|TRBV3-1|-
CASSKDGDYGYTF
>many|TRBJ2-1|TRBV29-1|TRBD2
CSVEVGEGHNEQFF
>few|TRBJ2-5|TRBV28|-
CASSFSATQETQYF
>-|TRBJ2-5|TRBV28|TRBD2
CASSLLLAEETQYF
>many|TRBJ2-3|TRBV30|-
CAWEFAGGHTDTQYF
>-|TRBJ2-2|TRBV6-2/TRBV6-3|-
CASRLAGPGELFF
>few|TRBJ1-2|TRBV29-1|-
CSVEDTGYGYTF
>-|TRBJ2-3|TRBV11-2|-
CASSVPVGGATDTQYF
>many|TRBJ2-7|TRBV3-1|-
CASSPTGYDEQYF
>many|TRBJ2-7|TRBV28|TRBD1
CASIDRGRVEQYF
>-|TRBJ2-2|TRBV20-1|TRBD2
CSASASGAFTGELFF
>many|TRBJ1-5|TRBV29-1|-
CSVSGTPGQPQHF
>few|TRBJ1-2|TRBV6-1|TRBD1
CASSDPETGNYGYTF
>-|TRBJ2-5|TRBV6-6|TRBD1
CASSYPDRGNLETQYF
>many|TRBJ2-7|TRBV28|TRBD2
CASSLVLGLALWEQYF
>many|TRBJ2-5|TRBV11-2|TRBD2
CASSFGIAGETQYF
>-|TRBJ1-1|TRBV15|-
CATSRSRGVGTEAFF
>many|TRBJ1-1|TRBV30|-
CAWTRPANTEAFF
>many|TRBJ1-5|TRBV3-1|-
CASSPRDFNQPQHF
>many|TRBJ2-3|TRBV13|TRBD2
CASSLGWFTSGRPSTDTQYF